This T cell receptor (beta chain) was sequenced for a study of blood T cell repertoires in COVID-19. Produced via immunoSEQ multiplex PCR; TCRdb's table is partial and in-frame only. The repertoire includes 130,000 or so clones, more than 80% of them detected once, and 4.3% sits in the top ten. The TCR originated in a human donor in a cohort sampled during active COVID-19. Source material: peripheral blood.

The CDR3 DNA sequence: TGTGCCAGCAGTTTAGGTAGTCCCGGGGAGCTGTTTTTT. Amino acids: CASSLGSPGELFF. The chain joins TRBV12-3 or TRBV12-4 to TRBJ2-2, with D hard to call. V was trimmed by 1 base and J by 6 bases, leaving 6 bases between them. The CDR3 totals 13 residues.